A single sample gave rise to the 15 T cell receptor beta chains below, sequenced in a study of shared clonotypes between healthy human individuals (dated by TCRdb to the early 2020s). Receptor libraries were prepared by the immunoSEQ multiplex PCR assay. TCRdb obtained this table from immuneACCESS and retained in-frame rearrangements with V and J assigned. These tables miss some clones; where compared with another copy, unresolved V genes account for less than half of the shortfall, and the remainder is unexplained. The sample yields fewer than 600,000 clones; 70% to 80% were counted once. The ten largest clones add up to approximately 12% of the sample. Sequenced material: PBMCs. These receptors were taken from a woman aged 40 to 55 in good health. Some clones in this sample may be carry-over from other donors' samples.

The chain uses TRBV7-2 and TRBJ2-1; D is uncertain. Germline V lookup: CDR1 SGHTA, CDR2 FQGNSA. V was clipped by 0 bases and J by 16 bases, with 16 bases between them. The length of the CDR3 is 13 residues. CDR3 sequence (DNA): TGTGCCAGCAGCTTAGCGGTTGCCTCAACTATATTCTTC. Translating it yields CASSLAVASTIFF.

The chain uses TRBV5-1 and TRBJ2-7, with 7 nucleotides matching TRBD2. The germline CDR1 and CDR2 sequences are SGHRS and YFSETQ. J was trimmed by 5 bases and V by 4 bases; bases with no gene match: 6. The CDR3 runs to 13 residues. The CDR3 region is CASSTTSVHEQYF. Written as DNA, the CDR3 is TGCGCCAGCAGCACCACTAGCGTCCACGAGCAGTACTTC.

V is TRBV14 and J is TRBJ2-1; D is uncertain. The V end was cut by 4 bases, the J end by 1 base, with 11 bases between. The CDR3 extends over 15 amino acids. Per germline, CDR1 SGHDN and CDR2 FVKESK. The CDR3 here is CASSLFRPSYNEQFF. The DNA of the CDR3 is TGTGCCAGCAGCCTCTTTCGTCCTTCCTACAATGAGCAGTTCTTC.

This clone was detected only a few times. The rearrangement joins TRBV6-6 to TRBJ2-5, with 11 bases that match TRBD1. The germline V gene has CDR1 MNHNY and CDR2 SVGAGI (reference sequence). V was clipped by 6 bases and J by 5 bases; unmatched bases: 11. There are 16 residues in the CDR3. The CDR3 protein is CASRILGTGGEETQYF. CDR3 DNA: TGTGCCAGCAGGATACTAGGGACAGGGGGAGAGGAGACCCAGTACTTC.

Note on this clone: Being one base from a much bigger clone, this may be a read error. J is TRBJ2-4 and V is TRBV5-1; D may be TRBD2 (6 bases). The V gene lost 2 bases and the J gene lost 9 bases, with 15 bases spanning the gap. Germline V CDR1 and CDR2: SGHRS, YFSETQ. The CDR3 is 14 residues long. The CDR3 bases are TGCGCCAGCAGCTTAGCGGGCGGAGAAAGCATTCAGTACTTC. It translates to CASSLAGGESIQYF.

The rearrangement joins TRBV7-2 to TRBJ2-7; D might be TRBD2 (6 bases). This CDR3 is 13 amino acids long. V shed 2 bases and J shed 2 bases, with 7 bases lying between them. CDR1 and CDR2 from the germline V gene are SGHTA and FQGNSA. The DNA of the CDR3 is TGTGCCAGCAGCTTACCTAGCGCCTACGAGCAGTACTTC. Translating gives CASSLPSAYEQYF.

This rearrangement joins TRBV5-4 to TRBJ2-5, with a possible D match to TRBD2 (6 bases). Germline CDR1 and CDR2: SGHNT and YYREEE (reference sequence). The CDR3 loop spans 15 amino acids. V was pared by 0 bases and J by 2 bases, with 11 bases between. This chain's CDR3 is CASSLAGLAQETQYF. The DNA of the CDR3 is TGTGCCAGCAGCTTGGCCGGGCTAGCGCAAGAGACCCAGTACTTC.

This chain's CDR3 is CASSPWAGRNTEAFF. In DNA, the CDR3 is TGTGCCAGCTCACCATGGGCAGGGAGGAACACTGAAGCTTTCTTT. This rearrangement joins TRBV18 to TRBJ1-1, with D possibly matching TRBD1 (5 bases). The CDR3 extends over 15 amino acids. Germline CDR1 is KGHSH and CDR2 is LQKENI. The V and J ends lost 2 bases and 1 base respectively, with 11 bases between them.

This clone occurred a few times. The rearrangement uses TRBV11-2 and TRBJ1-1; no clear D gene. Germline-derived CDR1 and CDR2 are SGHAT and FQNNGV. CDR3 size: 14 residues. Trimming left V 1 base short and J 3 bases short, with 9 bases between. The CDR3 sequence is CASSLAGSHTEAFF. Here the CDR3 DNA reads TGTGCCAGCAGCTTAGCGGGCAGCCACACTGAAGCTTTCTTT.

V is TRBV19 and J is TRBJ2-7; no definite D call. The CDR3 has 11 residues. V was clipped by 7 bases and J by 5 bases, with 9 bases between them. CDR1 and CDR2 (germline): LNHDA, SQIVND (reference sequence). CDR3 region: CASTGGHEQYF. CDR3 bases: TGTGCCAGTACTGGCGGACACGAGCAGTACTTC.

Note on this clone: Other DNA sequences within the sample encode an identical CDR3. The chain uses TRBV12-5 and TRBJ1-5; no clear D. The CDR3 consists of 12 residues. The V gene lost 1 base and the J gene lost 7 bases, with 5 bases spanning the gap. Germline lookup yields CDR1 LGHNT and CDR2 FRNRAP. The chain's CDR3 is CASGLGGQPQHF. CDR3 bases: TGTGCTAGTGGTTTGGGAGGCCAGCCCCAGCATTTT.

The chain combines TRBV5-1 with TRBJ2-5, with 10 bases identical to TRBD1. The germline CDR1 and CDR2 sequences are SGHRS and YFSETQ. J was trimmed by 4 bases and V by 4 bases; bases with no gene match: 7. The CDR3 consists of 15 residues. The DNA of the CDR3 is TGCGCCAGCAGCGCCGGGACAGGGGCGTCAGAGACCCAGTACTTC. Its translation: CASSAGTGASETQYF.

Concerning this clone: Because it lacks the conserved phenylalanine or tryptophan at the end, this CDR3 is likely a read error. The genes are TRBV30 and TRBJ1-5; no firm D call. The V gene lost 4 bases and the J gene lost 0 bases, with 7 bases spanning the gap. This CDR3 is 13 amino acids long. CDR1 GTSNPN and CDR2 SVGIG come from the germline V gene (reference sequence). The CDR3 bases are TGTGCCTGGAATGAGGTTAGCAATCAGCCCCAGCATCTT. Its translation is CAWNEVSNQPQHL.

The V gene is TRBV10-2, the J gene TRBJ2-6, with a tentative D call TRBD1 (6 bases). This CDR3 region has 15 residues. Germline assignment: CDR1 WSHSY and CDR2 SAAADI. V lost 10 bases and J lost 0, with 13 bases in between. The DNA for the CDR3 is TGCGCCATACGGGACACCGCCTCTGGGGCCAACGTCCTGACTTTC. Its protein product is CAIRDTASGANVLTF.

A single count supports this clone. The CDR3 coding sequence is TGTGCCAGCAGTGAAGGACACGTTGGGACCCAGTACTTC. It specifies CASSEGHVGTQYF. The chain joins TRBV2 to TRBJ2-5, with D unclear. This CDR3 is built from 13 residues. Germline V CDR1 and CDR2: SNHLY, FYNNEI. The V gene lost 1 base and the J gene lost 7 bases, with 10 bases spanning the gap.